The clone carrying this T cell receptor beta chain was observed many times. Antigen unknown. The data originate from a study of blood T cells in healthy people across ages. The study's findings and limits: Age brought a roughly linear fall in TCR beta diversity measured per million T cells.

PCR was performed a second time for about 7 to 12 cycles using a sample-barcoded 5' primer and a J-beta primer mix. The template-switch adaptor was a 5' adaptor with 12 random nucleotides. It tagged each cDNA molecule. TCRdb fed the 5' RACE reads into MiXCR, producing one record per CDR3 protein. The table has 1.5 million to 2 million distinct CDR3 sequences, about 32% seen once; the top ten hold about 11%. The sequence came from a woman aged 25 to 39 in good health. What was sequenced was blood.

The CDR3 region has the DNA TGCAGCGTTGTGGGGTCTACCTACGAGCAGTACTTC. As protein: CSVVGSTYEQYF. The chain employs TRBV29-1 and TRBJ2-7, with D hard to call. This CDR3 has 12 residues. V gave up 4 bases and J gave up 2 bases, with 9 bases separating them. CDR1 and CDR2 (germline): SQVTM, ANQGSEA.